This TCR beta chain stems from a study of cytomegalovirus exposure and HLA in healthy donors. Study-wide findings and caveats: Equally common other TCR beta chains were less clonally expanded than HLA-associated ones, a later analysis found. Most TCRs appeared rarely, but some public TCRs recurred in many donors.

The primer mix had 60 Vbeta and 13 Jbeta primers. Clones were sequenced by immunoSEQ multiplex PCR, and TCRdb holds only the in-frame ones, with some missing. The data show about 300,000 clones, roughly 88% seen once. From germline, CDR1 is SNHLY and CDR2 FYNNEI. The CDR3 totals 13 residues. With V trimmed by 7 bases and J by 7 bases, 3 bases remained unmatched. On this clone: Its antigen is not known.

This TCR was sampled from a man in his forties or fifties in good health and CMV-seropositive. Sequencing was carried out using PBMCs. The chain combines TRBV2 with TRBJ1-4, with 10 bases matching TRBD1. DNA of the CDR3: TGTGCCAGCATAGACAGGGGGCCTGAAAAACTGTTTTTT. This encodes CASIDRGPEKLFF.